This T cell receptor (beta chain) was recovered during a study of identical twins. The V end lost 7 bases, the J end lost 7 bases, and 13 bases lay between the germline ends. The CDR3 totals 13 residues. Germline V gene data show CDR1 as SNHLY and CDR2 as FYNNEI. Concerning this clonotype itself: Its antigen remains unknown.

Study-wide results and caveats: Model-predicted out-of-frame TCR alpha sharing fell below observed values in monozygotic twins. Less excess twin sharing appeared in beta out-of-frame sequences.

A template switching step contributed a universal primer site, while unique molecular identifiers were present in the cDNA. TCRdb processed the 5' RACE reads anew with MiXCR; each CDR3 protein has one entry. The data contain some 200,000 distinct CDR3 sequences, about 7.5% of them singletons. These same data were also listed under a study on yellow fever vaccine responses in identical twins. This second study notes: Reportedly, the response of twins' T cells to the vaccine seemed partly convergent, partly personalized.

The receptor was isolated from a woman between 18 and 30 years old in good health. V is TRBV2 and J is TRBJ2-2; D gene ambiguous. Sample: memory (CD45RO+) T cells sorted from blood. CDR3 loop: CASTYRLSGELFF. The CDR3 coding sequence is TGTGCCAGCACCTACCGCCTTAGCGGGGAGCTGTTTTTT.